This T cell receptor beta chain was found in a study of CD8 T cells in Susac syndrome. With 7 bases removed from V and 3 bases from J, the gap between germline ends came to 13 bases. This CDR3 contains 12 residues. Germline V gene lookup returns CDR1 SQVTM and CDR2 ANQGSEA. RNA amounts of roughly 0.5 to 1 ug underwent reverse transcription with random hexamers. Amplification of TCR beta CDR3 used immunoSEQ multiplex PCR across 54 Vbeta and 13 Jbeta. A single record per CDR3 protein comes from TCRdb applying MiXCR to the immunoSEQ multiplex PCR reads. The sample holds fewer than 200,000 distinct CDR3 sequences, about 95% seen once.

The TCR originated in a human donor in good health. Sequencing used CD4+ T cells from PBMCs. The rearrangement uses TRBV29-1 and TRBJ2-7; D is tentatively TRBD1 or TRBD2 (5 bases each). The DNA of the CDR3 is TGCAGCGCCTCCGGGACCGGCTACGAGCAGTACTTC. It specifies CSASGTGYEQYF.